Sequencing of this TCR beta chain was carried out in a study of OX40 agonist ivuxolimab in advanced cancers. Across the whole study: Ivuxolimab, an antibody acting as an agonist of OX40 (CD134), was used to treat patients. Whole-study results and caveats: At doses 0.1 to 3.0 mg/kg, CD4+ and CD8+ clones expanded. Low levels of normalized T-cell clonal expansion also appeared in some nonresponders. Clonal expansion among partial responders at 0.1-3.0 mg/kg ranked near the lowest.

Only in-frame clones appear in the TCRdb table, and some are missing; sequencing was by immunoSEQ multiplex PCR. The table records some 90,000 clones, over 75% of them present only once. Concerning this clone: Its antigen remains unknown.

The clonotype originates from an adult with an advanced solid tumor such as melanoma, head and neck, liver or kidney cancer. This sample comprised CD4+ or CD8+ T cells sorted from blood, obtained in a trial of the OX40 agonist ivuxolimab.

CDR3 nucleotide sequence: TGTGCCAGCAATGAGCAGATTAATCAGCCCCAGCATTTT. Its translation: CASNEQINQPQHF. This chain uses TRBV6-1 with TRBJ1-5; D gene unclear. Germline assignment: CDR1 MNHNS and CDR2 SASEGT. V gave up 7 bases and J gave up 4 bases, with 11 bases separating them. The length of the CDR3 is 13 residues.